These T cell receptor beta chains were read from a single sample in a study of blood T cell repertoires in COVID-19. The data were produced by immunoSEQ multiplex PCR, yet TCRdb's version contains in-frame clones alone and is incomplete. The table has fewer than 250,000 clones, around 81% seen once; the top ten hold 8.9%. Sequenced input: PBMCs or T cells enriched from blood (not recorded which). The receptors shown here come from a woman aged 45-65 years with acute COVID-19. The CDR3 runs from the conserved cysteine through the conserved F or W. The order of the fields is J gene, clone size, D gene, V gene, CDR3 DNA, CDR3 protein. A D gene is named only where the DNA matches it firmly. A clone size is listed for some rows: how often the clone was seen (once, few, many), or a class if it is expanded.

>TRBJ2-2|.|.|TRBV5-6
TGTGCCAGCAGCTTACTGGGCCACCTGAACACCGGGGAGCTGTTTTTT
CASSLLGHLNTGELFF
>TRBJ2-4|.|TRBD2|TRBV4-1
TGCGCCAGCAGCCAAGCGGGACTAGCGGGAATAAACATTCAGTACTTC
CASSQAGLAGINIQYF
>TRBJ2-1|once|.|TRBV7-2
TGTGCCAGCAGCGTCAAGACTAGTCCCAATGAGCAGTTCTTC
CASSVKTSPNEQFF
>TRBJ2-5|.|TRBD2|TRBV5-4
TGTGCCAGCAGCTTAGGGGGACTAGCGGGAGTTCTGGAGACCCAGTACTTC
CASSLGGLAGVLETQYF
>TRBJ1-1|.|.|TRBV7-3
TGTGCCAGCAGCTTAACGGGAGGGACTGAAGCTTTCTTT
CASSLTGGTEAFF
>TRBJ1-4|.|.|TRBV28
TGTGCCAGCAGTTTCAGGGTCGGAGAAAAACTGTTTTTT
CASSFRVGEKLFF
>TRBJ2-7|.|TRBD1|TRBV5-1
TGCGCCAGCAGCTTGGCCGGGACAGGACTAACCTACGAGCAGTACTTC
CASSLAGTGLTYEQYF
>TRBJ2-1|.|TRBD2|TRBV12-5
TGTGCTAGTGGTTTGGAAAGACTAGCGGGGGGAAAAGAGCAGTTCTTC
CASGLERLAGGKEQFF
>TRBJ1-6|.|TRBD1|TRBV5-1
TGCGCCAGCAGCCAGGGGGAGTCACCCCTCCACTTT
CASSQGESPLHF
>TRBJ2-3|.|.|TRBV9
TGTGCCAGCAGCGTAAGGACAGACTTTAGCACAGATACGCAGTATTTT
CASSVRTDFSTDTQYF
>TRBJ1-4|.|TRBD1|TRBV11-2
TGTGCCAGCAGCCGAAATGGACAGGCCCATTCAACTAATGAAAAACTGTTTTTT
CASSRNGQAHSTNEKLFF
>TRBJ2-4|.|TRBD2|TRBV11-2
TGTGCCAGCAGCTCCGGGACTAGCGGGAAAGAAGCCAAAAACATTCAGTACTTC
CASSSGTSGKEAKNIQYF
>TRBJ1-2|.|.|TRBV6-5
TGTGCCAGCAGTTACTTTAGGGGTAATGGCTACACCTTC
CASSYFRGNGYTF
>TRBJ1-2|.|TRBD1|TRBV27
TGTGCCAGCAGGAACACTGGGACAGCCCTTCCAGTGACCTTC
CASRNTGTALPVTF
>TRBJ2-1|.|.|TRBV19
TGTGCCAGTAGTGACCGGGACAATCGGGGCAATGAGCAGTTCTTC
CASSDRDNRGNEQFF
>TRBJ2-7|.|TRBD2|TRBV7-2
TGTGCCAGCAGCTTAGGACTAGCGGGAGGCGAGAACGAGCAGTACTTC
CASSLGLAGGENEQYF
>TRBJ1-3|once|TRBD1|TRBV6-5
TGTGCCAGCTCGGGACAGACGGGAAACACCATATATTTT
CASSGQTGNTIYF
>TRBJ2-5|few|.|TRBV7-6
TGTGCCAGCAGCTCCCCTAGACAGACCCAGTACTTC
CASSSPRQTQYF
>TRBJ2-7|.|TRBD1|TRBV3-1/TRBV3-2
TGTGCCAGCAGCCAAGATAAAGGGGGCCCGCGGGAGCAGTACTTC
CASSQDKGGPREQYF
>TRBJ1-3|few|.|TRBV19
TGTGCCAGTATTCGAGACTTCTCTGGAAACACCATATATTTT
CASIRDFSGNTIYF
>TRBJ1-5|.|.|TRBV3-1/TRBV3-2
TGTGCCAGCAGCCGGGGGCAGCCGAATCAGCCCCAGCATTTT
CASSRGQPNQPQHF
>TRBJ2-7|once|TRBD1|TRBV7-3
TGTGCCAGCAGCCCACGAGGGGACAGGGGGGACGAGCAGTACTTC
CASSPRGDRGDEQYF
>TRBJ1-1|.|.|TRBV7-2
TGTGCCAGCAGCTTAGTTTCCCGGACATCGGGCACTGAAGCTTTCTTT
CASSLVSRTSGTEAFF
>TRBJ1-6|.|.|TRBV28
TGTGCCAGCAGTTTTAGTTACAGGTCCTCACCCCTCCACTTT
CASSFSYRSSPLHF
>TRBJ1-1|.|.|TRBV19
TGTGCCAGTAGTATGCAAGCCACCTTGAACACTGAAGCTTTCTTT
CASSMQATLNTEAFF
>TRBJ2-1|.|TRBD2|TRBV7-2
TGTGCCAGCAGTCCACGACTAGCGGGAGGGACGGCCTACAATGAGCAGTTCTTC
CASSPRLAGGTAYNEQFF
>TRBJ1-2|.|TRBD1|TRBV7-3
TGTGCCAGCAGCTTTAGACAGGGGGATTGGTGGGGCTACACCTTC
CASSFRQGDWWGYTF
>TRBJ2-1|.|.|TRBV12-3/TRBV12-4
TGTGCCAGCAGTTTAAAGGGCCGGACAGAGCAGTTCTTC
CASSLKGRTEQFF
>TRBJ2-1|.|TRBD2|TRBV7-9
TGTGCCAGCAGCTTAGCACTAGCGGGGGGAGCCAATGAGCAGTTCTTC
CASSLALAGGANEQFF
>TRBJ1-5|.|.|TRBV29-1
TGCAGCGTTACGATCCCAGGGAATCAGCCCCAGCATTTT
CSVTIPGNQPQHF
>TRBJ2-2|.|.|TRBV7-9
TGTGCCAGCAGGACTTCTAGCGTCGGGGAGCTGTTTTTT
CASRTSSVGELFF
>TRBJ1-4|.|.|TRBV7-9
TGTGCCAGCAGCTTCAGAGGAACGGGGGGTAATGAAAAACTGTTTTTT
CASSFRGTGGNEKLFF
>TRBJ2-3|.|.|TRBV11-2
TGTGCCAGCAGCTTTCGTGGACGGACTCTTGGCACAGATACGCAGTATTTT
CASSFRGRTLGTDTQYF
>TRBJ1-2|once|TRBD1|TRBV27
TGTGCCAGCAGTTTATCCCGACAGGGGGTAATAGGCTACACCTTC
CASSLSRQGVIGYTF
>TRBJ2-7|.|TRBD1|TRBV5-1
TGCGCCAGCAGCCGAACAGGGACAGCCGCAGAGCAGTACTTC
CASSRTGTAAEQYF
>TRBJ2-7|.|TRBD2|TRBV9
TGTGCCAGTCCCGGGGGGTACGGGCCTCAACAAACCTACGAGCAGTACTTC
CASPGGYGPQQTYEQYF
>TRBJ2-5|.|TRBD2|TRBV5-1
TGCGCCAGCAGCTTGGGGCAGGGAGGGTCAGAGACCCAGTACTTC
CASSLGQGGSETQYF
>TRBJ1-2|.|.|TRBV24-1
TGTGCCACCAGTGATTACCCGGGTGGCTACACCTTC
CATSDYPGGYTF
>TRBJ2-7|.|TRBD2|TRBV7-3
TGTGCCAGCAGCTTACTGCCGGGAGGGACGTACGAGCAGTACTTC
CASSLLPGGTYEQYF
>TRBJ2-4|.|.|TRBV7-2
TGTGCCAGCAGCTTAGGCCAGGGTACGAACATTCAGTACTTC
CASSLGQGTNIQYF
>TRBJ2-7|once|TRBD2|TRBV27
TGTGCCAGCAGTCTACGCCCGGGACTAGATATCATCTACGAGCAGTACTTC
CASSLRPGLDIIYEQYF
>TRBJ1-2|few|.|TRBV7-9
TGTGCCAGCACCCCGGGGGGATCAGGGTCTAACTATGGCTACACCTTC
CASTPGGSGSNYGYTF
>TRBJ1-1|.|TRBD1|TRBV6-6
TGTGCCAGCAAAGGACAGGGGAGGAACACCGAAGCTTTCTTT
CASKGQGRNTEAFF
>TRBJ2-3|.|TRBD2|TRBV7-2
TGTGCCAGCAGCCTCCGGTTTGGAGCGGGGGCTAGCACAGATACGCAGTATTTT
CASSLRFGAGASTDTQYF